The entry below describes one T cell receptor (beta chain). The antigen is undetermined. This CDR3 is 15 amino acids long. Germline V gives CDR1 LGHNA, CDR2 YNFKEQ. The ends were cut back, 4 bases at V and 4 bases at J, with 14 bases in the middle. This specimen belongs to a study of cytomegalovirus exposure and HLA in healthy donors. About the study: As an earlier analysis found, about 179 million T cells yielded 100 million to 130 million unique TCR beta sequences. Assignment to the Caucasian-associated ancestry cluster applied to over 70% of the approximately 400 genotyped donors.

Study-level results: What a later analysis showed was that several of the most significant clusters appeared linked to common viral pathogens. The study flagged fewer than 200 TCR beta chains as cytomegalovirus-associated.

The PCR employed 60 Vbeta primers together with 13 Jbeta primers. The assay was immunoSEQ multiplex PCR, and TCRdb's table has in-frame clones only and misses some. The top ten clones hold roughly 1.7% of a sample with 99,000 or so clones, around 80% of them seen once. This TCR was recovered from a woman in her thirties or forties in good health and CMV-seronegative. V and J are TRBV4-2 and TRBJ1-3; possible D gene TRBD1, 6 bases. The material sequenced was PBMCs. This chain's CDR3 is CASSRKQGEGNTIYF. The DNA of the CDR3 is TGTGCCAGCAGCCGAAAACAGGGTGAAGGAAACACCATATATTTT.